These 20 T cell receptor beta chains originate from one sample sequenced in a study of OX40 agonist ivuxolimab in advanced cancers. Clones were read by immunoSEQ multiplex PCR, and TCRdb kept only the in-frame ones, dropping some. The data show 77,000 or so clones, with 87% seen just once and approximately 0.5% held by the top ten. Sequenced material: CD4+ or CD8+ T cells sorted from blood, taken in a trial of the OX40 agonist ivuxolimab. All receptors come from an adult with an advanced solid tumor such as melanoma, head and neck, liver or kidney cancer.

The chain joins TRBV7-2 to TRBJ2-6; D unclear. Germline V lookup: CDR1 SGHTA, CDR2 FQGNSA. Trimming left V 5 bases short and J 12 bases short, with 14 bases between. This CDR3 spans 13 amino acids. The CDR3 reads CASSLILIPVLTF. The CDR3, as DNA: TGTGCCAGCAGCCTTATCCTAATTCCCGTCCTGACTTTC.

This clone was observed a few times. The chain combines TRBV4-1 with TRBJ1-2, with TRBD1 matching 12 bases. Germline V gene data show CDR1 as MGHRA and CDR2 as YSYEKL. V lost 4 bases to trimming and J lost 4 bases; unmatched junction nucleotides: 4. The CDR3 spans 15 residues. The CDR3 DNA reads as TGCGCCAGCAGCCTCGGGACAGGGGGCTCCTATGGCTACACCTTC. It translates to CASSLGTGGSYGYTF.

The CDR3 DNA reads TGTGCCAGCAGCGTAGGTTCCGTGGTTGGCACAGATACGCAGTATTTT. Its translation is CASSVGSVVGTDTQYF. The gene calls are TRBV9 and TRBJ2-3; no definite D call. Trimming left V 0 bases short and J 1 base short, with 12 bases between. CDR3 length: 16 residues. Germline V lookup: CDR1 SGDLS, CDR2 YYNGEE. Supplemented by reference TRBV9 and TRBJ2-3, the full variable domain reads DSGVTQTPKHLITATGQRVTLRCSPRSGDLSVYWYQQSLDQGLQFLIQYYNGEERAKGNILERFSAQQFPDLHSELNLSSLELGDSALYFCASSVGSVVGTDTQYFGPGTRLTVL.

Note on this clone: Distinct nucleotide sequences in the sample also encode this CDR3. The V gene is TRBV13, the J gene TRBJ2-3; D is uncertain. The germline V gene has CDR1 PRHDT and CDR2 FYEKMQ (reference sequence). The V end was cut by 1 base, the J end by 4 bases, with 15 bases between. The CDR3 covers 16 residues. This chain's CDR3 is CASSLAAYLGSDTQYF. The CDR3 region has the DNA TGTGCCAGCAGCTTAGCGGCTTACCTTGGATCAGATACGCAGTATTTT.

The chain couples TRBV11-3 to TRBJ2-1, with TRBD2 as a possible D gene (6 bases). V was clipped by 3 bases and J by 10 bases, with 13 bases between them. The germline V gene encodes CDR1 SGHNT and CDR2 YENEEA. The length of the CDR3 is 13 residues. The CDR3 nucleotides are TGTGCCAGCAGCTTCGGGGGTGCGGGCGAGCAGTTCTTC. It translates to CASSFGGAGEQFF. Full variable domain (outside the CDR3, taken from reference TRBV11-3 and TRBJ2-1): EAGVVQSPRYKIIEKKQPVAFWCNPISGHNTLYWYLQNLGQGPELLIRYENEEAVDDSQLPKDRFSAERLKGVDSTLKIQPAELGDSAVYLCASSFGGAGEQFFGPGTRLTVL.

J is TRBJ2-7 and V is TRBV2; 8 positions agree with TRBD2. V gave up 8 bases and J gave up 4 bases; unmatched junction bases: 10. The germline gives CDR1 SNHLY, CDR2 FYNNEI. The CDR3 consists of 14 residues. The CDR3 is CASDSSGSMYEQYF. The CDR3 DNA reads TGTGCCAGCGACTCCAGCGGGAGTATGTACGAGCAGTACTTC.

The V and J genes are TRBV30 and TRBJ2-2; D perhaps matches TRBD2 (6 bases). With 0 bases removed from V and 7 bases from J, the gap between germline ends came to 15 bases. Germline lookup yields CDR1 GTSNPN and CDR2 SVGIG (reference sequence). The CDR3 is made up of 15 amino acids. Written as DNA, the CDR3 is TGTGCCTGGAGTGTATCCCGGACTAACGGCGGGGAGCTGTTTTTT. Its protein is CAWSVSRTNGGELFF.

This chain connects TRBV10-2 to TRBJ1-2; D is uncertain. V lost 0 bases, J lost 4 bases, and 12 bases lay in between. The CDR3 is 15 residues long. Germline lookup yields CDR1 WSHSY and CDR2 SAAADI. The CDR3 DNA follows: TGCGCCAGCAGTGAGTCGGTTGGTCTGGCCTATGGCTACACCTTC. Translation: CASSESVGLAYGYTF.

CDR3 in DNA: TGTGCCAGCTCCCAAGGGAGAGGCTACGAGCAGTACTTC. This gives the protein CASSQGRGYEQYF. This chain links TRBV18 with TRBJ2-7; possibly TRBD2 for D (5 bases). The CDR3 sequence is 13 residues long. Germline values: CDR1 KGHSH, CDR2 LQKENI. V dropped 6 bases and J dropped 3 bases, with 12 bases sitting between them.

V is TRBV27 and J is TRBJ2-2, with D tentatively TRBD1 (7 bases). V lost 6 bases and J lost 4, with 15 bases in between. Germline values: CDR1 MNHEY, CDR2 SMNVEV (reference sequence). This CDR3 has 15 residues. As DNA, the CDR3 is TGTGCCAGCAGGGAGGGACAGTTAGGCACCGGGGAGCTGTTTTTT. Its translation: CASREGQLGTGELFF.

The J gene is TRBJ2-7, the V gene TRBV25-1; TRBD1 matches at 10 bases. Germline V gene data show CDR1 as MGHDK and CDR2 as SYGVNS. V shed 8 bases and J 3 bases; nucleotides not matched to a gene: 4. This CDR3 has 13 residues. CDR3 region: CASRTGGGYEQYF. The CDR3 DNA reads TGTGCCAGCCGGACAGGGGGTGGCTACGAGCAGTACTTC.

The chain couples TRBV9 to TRBJ1-5; a possible D gene is TRBD1 (5 bases). Trimming removed 0 bases from V and 4 bases from J, with 11 bases in between. The CDR3 contains 15 residues. Germline CDR1 is SGDLS and CDR2 is YYNGEE. The chain's CDR3 is CASSVGGTLNQPQHF. CDR3 coding DNA: TGTGCCAGCAGCGTAGGGGGCACCTTAAATCAGCCCCAGCATTTT.

The chain carries TRBV5-8 and TRBJ2-1, with 7 bases that match TRBD2. The CDR3 is made up of 15 amino acids. V trimming: 4 bases; J trimming: 9 bases; junction bases outside the gene matches: 13. Per the germline V gene, CDR1 is SGHTS and CDR2 is YDEGEE. The CDR3 spells CASSTRLAVSLEQFF. As DNA, the CDR3 is TGTGCCAGCAGCACAAGACTAGCAGTCTCTCTTGAGCAGTTCTTC.

V usage is TRBV13 and J usage is TRBJ2-3; D is possibly TRBD2 (7 bases). The CDR3 has 20 residues. V shed 4 bases and J shed 0 bases, with 26 bases lying between them. The germline V gene encodes CDR1 PRHDT and CDR2 FYEKMQ (reference sequence). The CDR3 here is CASSSYGLKTGTMSTDTQYF. In DNA form, the CDR3 reads TGTGCCAGCAGCTCTTACGGCTTAAAAACAGGGACTATGAGCACAGATACGCAGTATTTT.

This chain uses TRBV5-5 with TRBJ1-5; no clear D gene. The V gene lost 1 base and the J gene lost 5 bases, with 7 bases spanning the gap. The CDR3 is 13 residues long. In germline, CDR1 is SGHKS, CDR2 YYEKEE (reference sequence). CDR3: CASSLRVDQPQHF. CDR3 in DNA: TGTGCCAGCAGCTTGAGGGTTGATCAGCCCCAGCATTTT.

This clone was seen just once. The V gene is TRBV9, the J gene TRBJ2-7; no firm D call. Trimming stripped 4 bases from V and 3 bases from J, with 14 bases between. The CDR3 loop spans 14 amino acids. Germline-derived CDR1 and CDR2 are SGDLS and YYNGEE. The CDR3 DNA reads TGTGCCAGCAGCCCTCAGCAAGGGCTCTACGAGCAGTACTTC. It yields the protein CASSPQQGLYEQYF.

This chain connects TRBV2 to TRBJ1-1; D not resolved. This CDR3 comprises 13 residues. From germline, CDR1 is SNHLY and CDR2 FYNNEI. V shed 6 bases and J shed 1 base, with 9 bases lying between them. The CDR3 is CASRNGPNTEAFF. CDR3 in DNA: TGTGCCAGCAGGAACGGGCCGAACACTGAAGCTTTCTTT.

The chain is built from TRBV5-5 and TRBJ2-1; 7 bases line up with TRBD2. Germline CDR1 is SGHKS and CDR2 is YYEKEE (reference sequence). The CDR3 extends over 14 amino acids. Trimming at V came to 4 bases and at J to 2 bases, leaving 3 bases not matched to a gene. The CDR3: CASSPAGPYNEQFF. The CDR3 nucleotides read TGTGCCAGCAGCCCAGCGGGACCCTACAATGAGCAGTTCTTC.

The rearrangement uses TRBV29-1 and TRBJ2-1; 9 nucleotides align to TRBD2. CDR1 and CDR2 from the germline V gene are SQVTM and ANQGSEA. Trimming at V came to 5 bases and at J to 5 bases, leaving 4 bases not matched to a gene. This CDR3 has 13 residues. The CDR3, as DNA: TGCAGCGTTCCGGGACTAGCCGACAATGAGCAGTTCTTC. Its translation: CSVPGLADNEQFF.

The chain carries TRBV11-3 and TRBJ1-4; D ambiguous. The V gene's germline CDR1 is SGHNT and CDR2 YENEEA. The CDR3 loop spans 12 amino acids. The V end lost 1 base, the J end lost 8 bases, and 5 bases lay between the germline ends. CDR3: CASSLGSEKLFF. Here the CDR3 DNA reads TGTGCCAGCAGCTTAGGATCGGAAAAACTGTTTTTT.